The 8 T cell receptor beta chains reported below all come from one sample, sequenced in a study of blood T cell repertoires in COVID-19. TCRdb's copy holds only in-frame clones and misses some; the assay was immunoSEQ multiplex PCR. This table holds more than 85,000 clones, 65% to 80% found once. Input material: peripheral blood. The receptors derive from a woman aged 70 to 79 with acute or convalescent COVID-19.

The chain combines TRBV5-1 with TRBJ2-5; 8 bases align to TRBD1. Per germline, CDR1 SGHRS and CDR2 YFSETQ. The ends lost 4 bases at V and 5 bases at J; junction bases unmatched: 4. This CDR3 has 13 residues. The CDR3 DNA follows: TGCGCCAGCAGCCCGGACAGGGTGGAGACCCAGTACTTC. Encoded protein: CASSPDRVETQYF. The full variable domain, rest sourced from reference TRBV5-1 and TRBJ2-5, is KAGVTQTPRYLIKTRGQQVTLSCSPISGHRSVSWYQQTPGQGLQFLFEYFSETQRNKGNFPGRFSGRQFSNSRSEMNVSTLELGDSALYLCASSPDRVETQYFGPGTRLLVL.

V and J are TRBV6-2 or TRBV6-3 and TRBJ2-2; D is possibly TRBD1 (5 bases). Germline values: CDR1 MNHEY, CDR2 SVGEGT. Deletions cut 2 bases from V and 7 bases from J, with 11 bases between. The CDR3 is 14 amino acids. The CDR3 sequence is CASSYLSRGGELFF. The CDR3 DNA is TGTGCCAGCAGTTACCTCTCAAGGGGCGGGGAGCTGTTTTTT.

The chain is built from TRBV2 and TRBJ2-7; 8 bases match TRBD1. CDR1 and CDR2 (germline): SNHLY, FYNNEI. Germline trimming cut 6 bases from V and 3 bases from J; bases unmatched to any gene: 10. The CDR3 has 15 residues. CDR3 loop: CASRPGQGDLYEQYF. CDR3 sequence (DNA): TGTGCCAGCAGGCCAGGACAGGGCGATCTCTACGAGCAGTACTTC.

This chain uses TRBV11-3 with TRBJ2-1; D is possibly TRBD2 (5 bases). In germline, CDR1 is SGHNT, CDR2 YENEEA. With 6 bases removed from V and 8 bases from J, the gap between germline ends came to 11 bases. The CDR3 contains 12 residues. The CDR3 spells CASSSGEYEQFF. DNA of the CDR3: TGTGCCAGCAGTTCCGGGGAATATGAGCAGTTCTTC.

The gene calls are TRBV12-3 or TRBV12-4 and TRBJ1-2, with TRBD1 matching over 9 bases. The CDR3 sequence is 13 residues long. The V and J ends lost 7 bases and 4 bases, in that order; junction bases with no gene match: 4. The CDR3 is CASKTGGLYGYTF. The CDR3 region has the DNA TGTGCCAGCAAGACAGGGGGTCTCTATGGCTACACCTTC.

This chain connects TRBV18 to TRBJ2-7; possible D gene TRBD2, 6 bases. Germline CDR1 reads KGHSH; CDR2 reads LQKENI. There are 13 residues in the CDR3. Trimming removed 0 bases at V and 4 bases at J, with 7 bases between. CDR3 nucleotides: TGTGCCAGCTCACCACCGAGCGGGTACGAGCAGTACTTC. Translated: CASSPPSGYEQYF.

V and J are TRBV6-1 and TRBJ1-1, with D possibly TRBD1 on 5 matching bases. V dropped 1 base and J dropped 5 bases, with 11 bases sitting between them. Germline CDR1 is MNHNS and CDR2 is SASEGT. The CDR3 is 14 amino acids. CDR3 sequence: CASSEVKGRTEAFF. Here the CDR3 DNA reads TGTGCCAGCAGTGAAGTCAAGGGGCGGACTGAAGCTTTCTTT.

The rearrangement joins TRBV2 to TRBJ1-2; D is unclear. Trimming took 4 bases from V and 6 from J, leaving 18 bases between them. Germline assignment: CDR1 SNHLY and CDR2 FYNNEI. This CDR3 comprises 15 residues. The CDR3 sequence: CASSGTFLWEDGYTF. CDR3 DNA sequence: TGTGCCAGCAGTGGGACGTTCCTCTGGGAGGATGGCTACACCTTC.